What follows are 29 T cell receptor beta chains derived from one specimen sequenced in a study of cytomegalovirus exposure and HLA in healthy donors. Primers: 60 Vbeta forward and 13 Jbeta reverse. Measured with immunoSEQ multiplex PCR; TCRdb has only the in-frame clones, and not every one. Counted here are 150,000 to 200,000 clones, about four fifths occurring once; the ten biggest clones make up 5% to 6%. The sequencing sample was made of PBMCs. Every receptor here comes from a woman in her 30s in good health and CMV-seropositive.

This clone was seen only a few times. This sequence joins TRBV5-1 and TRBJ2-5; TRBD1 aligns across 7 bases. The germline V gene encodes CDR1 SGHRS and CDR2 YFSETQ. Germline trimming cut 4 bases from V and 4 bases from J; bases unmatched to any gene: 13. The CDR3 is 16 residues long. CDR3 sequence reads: CASSRTGAGGRETQYF. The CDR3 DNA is TGCGCCAGCAGCCGTACAGGTGCAGGGGGAAGAGAGACCCAGTACTTC.

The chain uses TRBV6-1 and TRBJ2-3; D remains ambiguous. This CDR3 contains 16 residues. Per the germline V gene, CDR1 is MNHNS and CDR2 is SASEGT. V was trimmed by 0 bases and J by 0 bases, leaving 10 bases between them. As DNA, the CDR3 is TGTGCCAGCAGTGAAGCGCGAGCGTATAGCACAGATACGCAGTATTTT. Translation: CASSEARAYSTDTQYF.

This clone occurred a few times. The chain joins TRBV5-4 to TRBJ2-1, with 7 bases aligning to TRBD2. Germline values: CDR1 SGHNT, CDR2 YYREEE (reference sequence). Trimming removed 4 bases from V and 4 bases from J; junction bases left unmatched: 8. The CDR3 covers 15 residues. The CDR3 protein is CASSRQTSVYNEQFF. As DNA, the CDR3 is TGTGCCAGCAGCAGACAAACTAGCGTGTACAATGAGCAGTTCTTC.

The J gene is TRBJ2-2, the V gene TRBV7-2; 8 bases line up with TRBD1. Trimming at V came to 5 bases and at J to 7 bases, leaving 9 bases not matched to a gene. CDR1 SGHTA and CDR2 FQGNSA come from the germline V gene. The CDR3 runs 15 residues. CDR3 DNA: TGTGCCAGCAGCCCATCGACAGGGGACGTCGGGGAGCTGTTTTTT. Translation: CASSPSTGDVGELFF.

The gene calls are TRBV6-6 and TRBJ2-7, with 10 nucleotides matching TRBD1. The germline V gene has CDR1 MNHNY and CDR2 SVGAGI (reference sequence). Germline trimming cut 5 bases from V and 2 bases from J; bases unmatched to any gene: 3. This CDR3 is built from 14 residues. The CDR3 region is CASSDGTGAYEQYF. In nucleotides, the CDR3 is TGTGCCAGCAGTGACGGGACAGGGGCCTACGAGCAGTACTTC.

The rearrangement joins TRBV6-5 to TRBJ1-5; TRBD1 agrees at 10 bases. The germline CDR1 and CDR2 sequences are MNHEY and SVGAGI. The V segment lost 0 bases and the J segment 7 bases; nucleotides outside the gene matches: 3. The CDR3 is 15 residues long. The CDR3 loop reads CASSYSGTGEQPQHF. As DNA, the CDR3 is TGTGCCAGCAGTTACTCCGGGACAGGGGAACAGCCCCAGCATTTT.

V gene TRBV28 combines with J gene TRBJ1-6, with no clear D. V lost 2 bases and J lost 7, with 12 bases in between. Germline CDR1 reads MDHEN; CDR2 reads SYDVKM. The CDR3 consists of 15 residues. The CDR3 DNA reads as TGTGCCAGCAGTTTAGGTCGGCGGGAAAATTCACCCCTCCACTTT. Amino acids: CASSLGRRENSPLHF. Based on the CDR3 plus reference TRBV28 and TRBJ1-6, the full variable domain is DVKVTQSSRYLVKRTGEKVFLECVQDMDHENMFWYRQDPGLGLRLIYFSYDVKMKEKGDIPEGYSVSREKKERFSLILESASTNQTSMYLCASSLGRRENSPLHFGNGTRLTVT.

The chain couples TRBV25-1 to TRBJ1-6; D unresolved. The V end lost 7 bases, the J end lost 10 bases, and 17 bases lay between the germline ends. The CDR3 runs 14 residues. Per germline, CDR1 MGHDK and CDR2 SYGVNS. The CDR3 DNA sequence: TGTGCCAGCAACCCGGACTCGAGCACCTCACCCCTCCACTTT. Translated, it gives CASNPDSSTSPLHF.

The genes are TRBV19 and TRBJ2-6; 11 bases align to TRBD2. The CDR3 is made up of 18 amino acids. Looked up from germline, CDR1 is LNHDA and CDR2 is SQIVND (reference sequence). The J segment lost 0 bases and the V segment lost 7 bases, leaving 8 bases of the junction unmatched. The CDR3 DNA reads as TGTGCCAGTACCCCTCTAGCGGGAGGTGTCTCTGGGGCCAACGTCCTGACTTTC. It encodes CASTPLAGGVSGANVLTF.

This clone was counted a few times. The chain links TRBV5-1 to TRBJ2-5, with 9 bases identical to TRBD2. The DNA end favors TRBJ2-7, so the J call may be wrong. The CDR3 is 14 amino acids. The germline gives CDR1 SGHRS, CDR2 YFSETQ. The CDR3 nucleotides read TGCGCCAGCAGCTTAGTAGCGGGAGCCTACGAGCAGTACTTC. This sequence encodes CASSLVAGAYEQYF.

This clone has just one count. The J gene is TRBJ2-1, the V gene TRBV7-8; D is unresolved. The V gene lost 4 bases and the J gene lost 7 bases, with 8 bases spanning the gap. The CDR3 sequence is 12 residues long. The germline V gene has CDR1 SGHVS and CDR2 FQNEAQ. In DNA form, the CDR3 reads TGTGCCAGCAGCTCTTCGCGAAATGAGCAGTTCTTC. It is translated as CASSSSRNEQFF.

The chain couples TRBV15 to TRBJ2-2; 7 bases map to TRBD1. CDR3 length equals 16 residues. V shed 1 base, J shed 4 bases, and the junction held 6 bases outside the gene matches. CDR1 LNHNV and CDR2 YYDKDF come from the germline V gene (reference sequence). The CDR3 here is CATSRAGGPFTGELFF. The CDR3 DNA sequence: TGTGCCACCAGCAGAGCAGGGGGTCCTTTCACCGGGGAGCTGTTTTTT.

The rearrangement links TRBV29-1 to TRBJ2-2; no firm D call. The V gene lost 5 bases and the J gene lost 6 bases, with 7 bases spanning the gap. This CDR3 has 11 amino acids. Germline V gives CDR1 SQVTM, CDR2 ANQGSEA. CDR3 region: CSVLEPGELFF. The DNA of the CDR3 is TGCAGCGTTCTTGAGCCCGGGGAGCTGTTTTTT.

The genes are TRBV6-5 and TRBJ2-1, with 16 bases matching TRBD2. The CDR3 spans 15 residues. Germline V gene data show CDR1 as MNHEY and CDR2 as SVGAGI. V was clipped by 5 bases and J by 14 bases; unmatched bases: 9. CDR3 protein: CASSPPGTSGGAKFF. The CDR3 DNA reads TGTGCCAGCAGTCCACCCGGGACTAGCGGGGGGGCAAAGTTCTTC.

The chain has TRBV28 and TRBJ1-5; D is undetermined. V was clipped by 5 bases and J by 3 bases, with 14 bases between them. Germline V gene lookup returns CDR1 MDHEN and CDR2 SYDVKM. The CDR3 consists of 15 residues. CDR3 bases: TGTGCCAGCAGTCCCCCGGAGGGAATCAATCAGCCCCAGCATTTT. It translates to CASSPPEGINQPQHF.

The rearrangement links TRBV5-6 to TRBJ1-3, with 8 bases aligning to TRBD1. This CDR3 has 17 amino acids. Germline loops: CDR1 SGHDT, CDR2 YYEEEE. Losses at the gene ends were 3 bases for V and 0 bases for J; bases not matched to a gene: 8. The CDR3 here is CASSSRDRTHSGNTIYF. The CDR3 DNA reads TGTGCCAGCAGCTCCCGGGACAGGACGCACTCTGGAAACACCATATATTTT.

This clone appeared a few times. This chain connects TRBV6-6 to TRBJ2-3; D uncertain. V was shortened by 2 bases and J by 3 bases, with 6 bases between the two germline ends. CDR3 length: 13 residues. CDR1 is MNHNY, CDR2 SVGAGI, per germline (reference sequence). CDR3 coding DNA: TGTGCCAGCAGTTACACTGAGACAGATACGCAGTATTTT. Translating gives CASSYTETDTQYF.

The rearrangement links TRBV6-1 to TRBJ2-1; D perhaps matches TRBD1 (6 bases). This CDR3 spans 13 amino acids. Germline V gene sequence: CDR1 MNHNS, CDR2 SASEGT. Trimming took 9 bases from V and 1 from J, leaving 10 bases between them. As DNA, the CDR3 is TGTGCCAGTGCAGGGGAATCCTACAATGAGCAGTTCTTC. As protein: CASAGESYNEQFF.

Written as DNA, the CDR3 is TGCGCCAGCAGCACTAATAGGTACACTGAAGCTTTCTTT. Protein: CASSTNRYTEAFF. The rearrangement uses TRBV4-1 and TRBJ1-1; D gene unclear. The CDR3 covers 13 residues. The germline V and J ends were trimmed by 5 bases and 3 bases, with 10 bases remaining between them. CDR1 is MGHRA, CDR2 YSYEKL, per germline.

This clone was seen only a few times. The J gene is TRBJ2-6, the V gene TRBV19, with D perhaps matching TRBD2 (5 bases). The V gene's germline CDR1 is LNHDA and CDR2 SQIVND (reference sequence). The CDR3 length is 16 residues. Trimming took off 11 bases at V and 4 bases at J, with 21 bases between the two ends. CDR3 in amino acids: CAAQTNPGWGANVLTF. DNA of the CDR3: TGTGCCGCCCAGACAAACCCGGGGTGGGGGGCCAACGTCCTGACTTTC. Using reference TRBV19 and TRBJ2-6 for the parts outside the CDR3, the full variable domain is DGGITQSPKYLFRKEGQNVTLSCEQNLNHDAMYWYRQDPGQGLRLIYYSQIVNDFQKGDIAEGYSVSREKKESFPLTVTSAQKNPTAFYLCAAQTNPGWGANVLTFGAGSRLTVL.

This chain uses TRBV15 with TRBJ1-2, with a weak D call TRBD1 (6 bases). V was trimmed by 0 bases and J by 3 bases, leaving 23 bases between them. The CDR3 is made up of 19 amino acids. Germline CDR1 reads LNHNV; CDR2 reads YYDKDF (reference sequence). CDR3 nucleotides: TGTGCCACCAGCAGAGATGATAACGAAGGGACACCCGGGGACTATGGCTACACCTTC. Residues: CATSRDDNEGTPGDYGYTF.

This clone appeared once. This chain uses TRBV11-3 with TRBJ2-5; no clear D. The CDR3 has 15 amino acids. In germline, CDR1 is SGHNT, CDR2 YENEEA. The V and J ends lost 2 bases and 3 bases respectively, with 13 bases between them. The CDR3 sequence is CASSLYGNPEETQYF. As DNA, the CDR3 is TGTGCCAGCAGCTTATATGGCAACCCTGAAGAGACCCAGTACTTC.

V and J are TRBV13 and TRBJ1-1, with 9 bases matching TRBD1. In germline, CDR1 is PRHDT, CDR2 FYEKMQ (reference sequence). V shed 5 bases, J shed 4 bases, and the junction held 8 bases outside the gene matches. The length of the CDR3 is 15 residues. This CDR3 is CASSSPGQGRTEAFF. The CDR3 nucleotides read TGTGCCAGCAGCAGCCCGGGACAGGGTCGCACTGAAGCTTTCTTT.

The CDR3 region has the DNA TGCGCCAGCAGCGGGGGGGGCCGAAGTTACAATGAGCAGTTCTTC. Translation: CASSGGGRSYNEQFF. This sequence joins TRBV5-1 and TRBJ2-1; the D gene is possibly TRBD2 (7 bases). This CDR3 is 15 amino acids long. Germline CDR1 SGHRS, CDR2 YFSETQ. V lost 4 bases and J lost 4, with 15 bases in between.

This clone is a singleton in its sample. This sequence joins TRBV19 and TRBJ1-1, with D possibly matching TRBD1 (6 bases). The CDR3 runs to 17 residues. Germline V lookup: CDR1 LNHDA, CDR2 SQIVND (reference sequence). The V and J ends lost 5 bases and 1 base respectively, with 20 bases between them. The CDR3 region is CASSLTDLRGGNTEAFF. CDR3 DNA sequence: TGTGCCAGTAGTCTGACAGACCTACGAGGGGGGAACACTGAAGCTTTCTTT.

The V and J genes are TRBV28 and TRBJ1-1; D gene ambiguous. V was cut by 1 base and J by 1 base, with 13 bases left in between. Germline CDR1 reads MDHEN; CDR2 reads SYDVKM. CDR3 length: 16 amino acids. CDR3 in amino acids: CASSLFEGRANTEAFF. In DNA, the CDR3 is TGTGCCAGCAGTTTATTCGAGGGCCGGGCGAACACTGAAGCTTTCTTT.

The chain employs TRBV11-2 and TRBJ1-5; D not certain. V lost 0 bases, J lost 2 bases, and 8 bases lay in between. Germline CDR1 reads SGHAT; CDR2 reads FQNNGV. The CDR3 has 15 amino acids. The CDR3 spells CASSLESSGNQPQHF. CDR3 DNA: TGTGCCAGCAGCTTAGAATCCTCAGGCAATCAGCCCCAGCATTTT.

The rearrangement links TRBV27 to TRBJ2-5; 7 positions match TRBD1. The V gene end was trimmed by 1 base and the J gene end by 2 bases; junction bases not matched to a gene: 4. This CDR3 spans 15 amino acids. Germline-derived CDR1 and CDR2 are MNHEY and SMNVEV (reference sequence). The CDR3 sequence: CASSLYGTEQETQYF. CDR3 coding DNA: TGTGCCAGCAGTTTATATGGGACAGAACAAGAGACCCAGTACTTC.

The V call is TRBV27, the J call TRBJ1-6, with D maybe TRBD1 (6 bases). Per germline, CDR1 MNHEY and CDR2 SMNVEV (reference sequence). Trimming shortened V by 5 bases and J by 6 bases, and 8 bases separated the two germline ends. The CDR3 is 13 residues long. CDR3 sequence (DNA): TGTGCCAGCAGTGCAGGGGTTAATTCACCCCTCCACTTT. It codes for CASSAGVNSPLHF.